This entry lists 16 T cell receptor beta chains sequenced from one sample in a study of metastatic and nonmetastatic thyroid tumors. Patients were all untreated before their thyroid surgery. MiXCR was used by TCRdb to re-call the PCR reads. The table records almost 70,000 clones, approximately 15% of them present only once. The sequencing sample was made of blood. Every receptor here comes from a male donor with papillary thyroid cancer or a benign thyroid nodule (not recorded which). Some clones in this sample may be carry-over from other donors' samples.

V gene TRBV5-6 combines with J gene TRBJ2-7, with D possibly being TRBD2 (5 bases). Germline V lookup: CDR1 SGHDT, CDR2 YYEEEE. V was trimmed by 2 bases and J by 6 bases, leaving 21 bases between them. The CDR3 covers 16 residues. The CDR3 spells CASSFAGGAKHSEQYV. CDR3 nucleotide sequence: TGTGCCAGCAGCTTTGCCGGAGGTGCGAAGCACTCCGAGCAGTACGTC.

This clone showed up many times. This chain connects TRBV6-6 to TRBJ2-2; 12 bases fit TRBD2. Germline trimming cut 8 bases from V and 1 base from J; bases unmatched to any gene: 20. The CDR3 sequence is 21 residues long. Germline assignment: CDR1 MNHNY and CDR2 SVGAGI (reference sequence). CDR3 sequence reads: CASRQGLDRLAGDRNTGELFF. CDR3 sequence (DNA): TGTGCCAGCCGACAGGGATTAGATAGACTAGCGGGAGATCGGAACACCGGGGAGCTGTTTTTT.

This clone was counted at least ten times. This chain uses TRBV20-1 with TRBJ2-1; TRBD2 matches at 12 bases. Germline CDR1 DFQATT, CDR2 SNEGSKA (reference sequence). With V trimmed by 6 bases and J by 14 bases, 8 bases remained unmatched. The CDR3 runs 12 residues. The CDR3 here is CSALTPSGREFF. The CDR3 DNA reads TGCAGTGCCCTCACCCCTAGCGGGAGGGAGTTCTTC.

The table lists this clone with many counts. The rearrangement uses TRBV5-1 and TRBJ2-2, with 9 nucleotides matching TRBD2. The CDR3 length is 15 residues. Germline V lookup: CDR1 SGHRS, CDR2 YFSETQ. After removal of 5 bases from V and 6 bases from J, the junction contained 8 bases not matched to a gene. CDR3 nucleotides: TGCGCCAGCAGGGAACTAGCGGGTATGTCCGGGGAGCTGTTTTTT. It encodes CASRELAGMSGELFF.

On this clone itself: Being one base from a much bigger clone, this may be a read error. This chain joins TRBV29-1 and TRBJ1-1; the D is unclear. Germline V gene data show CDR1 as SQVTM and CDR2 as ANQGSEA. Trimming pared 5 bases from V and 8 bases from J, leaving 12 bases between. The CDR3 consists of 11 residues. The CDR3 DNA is TGCAGCGTTTTGGTCGCAGGAGAAGCTTTCTTT. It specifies CSVLVAGEAFF.

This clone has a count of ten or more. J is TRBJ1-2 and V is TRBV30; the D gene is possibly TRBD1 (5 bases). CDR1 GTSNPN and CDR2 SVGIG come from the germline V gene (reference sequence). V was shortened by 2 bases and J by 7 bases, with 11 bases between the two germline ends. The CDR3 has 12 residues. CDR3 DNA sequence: TGTGCCTGGAGTCATAACGGGGGTGGCTACACCTTC. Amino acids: CAWSHNGGGYTF. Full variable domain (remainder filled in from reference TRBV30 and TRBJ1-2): SQTIHQWPATLVQPVGSPLSLECTVEGTSNPNLYWYRQAAGRGLQLLFYSVGIGQISSEVPQNLSASRPQDRQFILSSKKLLLSDSGFYLCAWSHNGGGYTFGSGTRLTVV.

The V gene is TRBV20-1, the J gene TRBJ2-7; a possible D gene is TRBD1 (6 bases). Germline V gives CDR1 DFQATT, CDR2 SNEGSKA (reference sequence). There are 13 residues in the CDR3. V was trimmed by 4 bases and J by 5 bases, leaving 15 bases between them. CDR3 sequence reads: CSATAQQGNEQYF. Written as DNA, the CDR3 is TGCAGTGCTACCGCCCAACAGGGTAACGAGCAGTACTTC.

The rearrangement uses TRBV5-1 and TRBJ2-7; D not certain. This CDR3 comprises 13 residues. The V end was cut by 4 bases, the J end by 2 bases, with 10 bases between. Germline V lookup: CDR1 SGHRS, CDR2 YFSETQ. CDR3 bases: TGCGCCAGCAGCGGCCAAACTACCTACGAGCAGTACTTC. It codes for CASSGQTTYEQYF.

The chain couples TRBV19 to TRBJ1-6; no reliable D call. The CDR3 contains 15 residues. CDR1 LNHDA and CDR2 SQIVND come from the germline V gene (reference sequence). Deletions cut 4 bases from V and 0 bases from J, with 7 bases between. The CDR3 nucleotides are TGTGCCAGTAGTAAGGCGGTCTCCTATAATTCACCCCTCCACTTT. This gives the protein CASSKAVSYNSPLHF.

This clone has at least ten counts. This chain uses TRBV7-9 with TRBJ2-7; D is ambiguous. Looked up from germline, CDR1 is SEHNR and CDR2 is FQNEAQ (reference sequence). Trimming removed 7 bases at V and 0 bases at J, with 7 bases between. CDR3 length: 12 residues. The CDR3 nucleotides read TGTGCCAGCACCTCAAGCTCCTACGAGCAGTACGTC. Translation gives CASTSSSYEQYV.

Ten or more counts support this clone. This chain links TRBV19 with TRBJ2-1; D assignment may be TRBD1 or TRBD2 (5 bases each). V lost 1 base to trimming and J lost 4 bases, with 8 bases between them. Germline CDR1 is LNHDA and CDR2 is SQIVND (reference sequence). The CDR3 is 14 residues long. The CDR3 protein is CASSIVGRYNEQFF. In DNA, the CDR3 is TGTGCCAGTAGTATAGTGGGACGGTACAATGAGCAGTTCTTC.

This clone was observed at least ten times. CDR3 DNA sequence: TGTGCCAGCAGCCCTAGGGGGGCGGGAACCACAGATACGCAGTATTTT. Protein sequence: CASSPRGAGTTDTQYF. The chain couples TRBV7-3 to TRBJ2-3; the D call may be TRBD1 or TRBD2 (6 bases each). The CDR3 totals 16 residues. Per germline, CDR1 SGHTA and CDR2 FQGTGA. Between the trimmed V and J ends, which lost 5 bases and 2 bases, there was a span of 17 bases.

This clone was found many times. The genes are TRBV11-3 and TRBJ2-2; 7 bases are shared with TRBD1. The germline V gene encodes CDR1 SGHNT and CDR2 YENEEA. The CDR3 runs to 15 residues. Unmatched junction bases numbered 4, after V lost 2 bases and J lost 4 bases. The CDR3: CASSLLGGATGELFF. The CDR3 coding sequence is TGTGCCAGCAGCTTACTAGGGGGCGCCACCGGGGAGCTGTTTTTT.

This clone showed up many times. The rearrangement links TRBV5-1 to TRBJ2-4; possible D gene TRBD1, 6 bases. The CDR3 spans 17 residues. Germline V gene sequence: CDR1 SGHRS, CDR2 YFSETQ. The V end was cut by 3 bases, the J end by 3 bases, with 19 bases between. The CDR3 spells CASSSEDTGFIKNIQYF. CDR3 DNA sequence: TGCGCCAGCAGCTCAGAGGACACAGGGTTCATCAAAAACATTCAGTACTTC.

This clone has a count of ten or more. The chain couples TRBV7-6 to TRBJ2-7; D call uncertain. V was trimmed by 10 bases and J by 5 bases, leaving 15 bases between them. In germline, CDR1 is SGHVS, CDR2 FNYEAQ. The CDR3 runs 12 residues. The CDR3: CAKRWAFDEQYV. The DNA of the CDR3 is TGTGCCAAACGGTGGGCGTTTGACGAGCAGTACGTC.

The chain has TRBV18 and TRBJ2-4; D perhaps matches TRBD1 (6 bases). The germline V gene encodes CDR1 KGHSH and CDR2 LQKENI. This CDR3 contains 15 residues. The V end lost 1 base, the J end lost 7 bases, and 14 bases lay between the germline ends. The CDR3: CASSPLTGTSNIQYF. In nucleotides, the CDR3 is TGTGCCAGCTCACCACTGACAGGCACATCCAACATTCAGTACTTC. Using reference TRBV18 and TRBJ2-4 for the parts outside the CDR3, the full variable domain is NAGVMQNPRHLVRRRGQEARLRCSPMKGHSHVYWYRQLPEEGLKFMVYLQKENIIDESGMPKERFSAEFPKEGPSILRIQQVVRGDSAAYFCASSPLTGTSNIQYFGAGTRLSVL.